The rows below give T cell receptor beta chains drawn from one sample of a study of shared clonotypes between healthy human individuals. Libraries were prepared by immunoSEQ multiplex PCR; TCRdb keeps only in-frame clonotypes and omits some of them. The profile covers approximately 1.1 million clones, with approximately 78% appearing a single time and about 0.52% taken by the ten largest. Material: memory CD4+ T cells from PBMCs. The source is a man aged 18 to 30 in good health. Some clones in this sample may be carry-over from other donors' samples. CDR3s include the opening cysteine and the closing phenylalanine or tryptophan. D genes are given only for firm matches. Rows give clone size only sometimes, using once, few, many, or a class for an expanded clone.

j_call d_call v_call clone_size cdr3_nt cdr3_aa
TRBJ1-2 - TRBV28 - TGTGCCAGCAGTTCGGCTTTCAGGGGCGGCCCCTATGGCTACACCTTC CASSSAFRGGPYGYTF
TRBJ2-7 - TRBV19 - TGTGCCAGTAGTGCCCAGGGGCGGTACGAGCAGTACTTC CASSAQGRYEQYF
TRBJ2-7 - TRBV28 - TGTGCCAGCACCCTCGTCCCCCTACCGGGGGCTGGCGAGCAGTACTTC CASTLVPLPGAGEQYF
TRBJ1-1 - TRBV6-5 - TGTGCCAGCAAGACAGGGAACACTGAAGCTTTCTTT CASKTGNTEAFF
TRBJ2-7 TRBD2 TRBV7-2 - TGTGCCAGCAGCTTAGTGGGACTAGCGGGTCATAGTAGGGAGCAGTACTTC CASSLVGLAGHSREQYF
TRBJ2-2 TRBD1 TRBV5-4 once TGTGCCAGCGGCGTGAGACAGGGGGGTGGGACCGGGGAGCTGTTTTTT CASGVRQGGGTGELFF
TRBJ2-5 - TRBV6-5 - TGTGCCAGCAGTCTCCGCGGGGCCCAGTACTTC CASSLRGAQYF
TRBJ2-1 - TRBV2 - TGTGCCAGCAGTCCCGAGACATCGGGTGAGCAGTTCTTC CASSPETSGEQFF
TRBJ1-6 - TRBV4-2 - TGTGCCAGCAGACTTGGACAGAACTCACCCCTCCACTTT CASRLGQNSPLHF
TRBJ1-1 - TRBV7-8 - TGTGCCAGCAGCTTAGCGGTAGCGAACCAATTGAACACTGAAGCTTTCTTT CASSLAVANQLNTEAFF
TRBJ2-5 - TRBV5-6 - TGTGCCAGCATGAGGGGGGACATGGAGACCCAGTACTTC CASMRGDMETQYF
TRBJ1-3 - TRBV5-1 - TGCGCCAGCAGACCCTCGGGGGGAACAGGAAACACCATATATTTT CASRPSGGTGNTIYF
TRBJ1-1 TRBD1 TRBV6-6 few TGTGCCAGCACCGTCATGGGACAGGGGAACACTGAAGCTTTCTTT CASTVMGQGNTEAFF
TRBJ1-5 - TRBV5-4 - TGTGCCAGCAGCTTGGAGGGGTCAAGGAGGAACCAGCATTTT CASSLEGSRRNQHF
TRBJ2-7 - TRBV5-1 - TGCGCCAGCAGCTTCTCGGGATTTGACGAGCAGTACTTC CASSFSGFDEQYF
TRBJ2-7 - TRBV28 - TGTGCCAGCAGATCCGCAGGGTCCGGACCTTACGAGCAGTACTTC CASRSAGSGPYEQYF
TRBJ1-1 - TRBV5-4 few TGTGCCAGCAGCTTGGTGGTCAGTGAAGCTTTCTTT CASSLVVSEAFF
TRBJ2-6 TRBD1 TRBV4-2 few TGTGCCAGCAGCCAAGATGGGCCAGGGGGAGTTTTTTCTGGGGCCAACGTCCTGACTTTC CASSQDGPGGVFSGANVLTF
TRBJ1-2 TRBD1 TRBV7-2 many TGTGCCAGCAGTTTACGACCGCACTCCGGGACAGGGACCTCCTATGGCTACACCTTC CASSLRPHSGTGTSYGYTF
TRBJ2-5 - TRBV2 - TGTGCCAGCAGTGCCGGCTTAGGAGGAGAGACCCAGTACTTC CASSAGLGGETQYF
TRBJ2-7 - TRBV11-1 many TGTGCCAGCAGCTTCCGCAGGGGCGACGAGCAGTACTTC CASSFRRGDEQYF
TRBJ2-1 TRBD1 TRBV28 - TGTGCCAGCAGTTTCCTAATAAACACAGGGGGGCGTGAGCAGTTCTTC CASSFLINTGGREQFF
TRBJ2-2 TRBD1 TRBV7-9 - TGTGCCAGCAGACTGGGACAGGGGATCACCGGGGAGCTGTTTTTT CASRLGQGITGELFF
TRBJ1-2 TRBD1 TRBV30 - TGTGCCTGGAGTCAGGGGGCGACCCTCTATGGCTACACCTTC CAWSQGATLYGYTF
TRBJ1-3 - TRBV6-6 - TGTGCCAGCAGTTCCGTTCCGTGGATCGGAAACACCATATATTTT CASSSVPWIGNTIYF
TRBJ2-3 - TRBV5-4 - TGTGCCAGCAGCTCCCCCGGACCAACGGATACGCAGTATTTT CASSSPGPTDTQYF
TRBJ2-6 - TRBV6-5 once TGTGCCAGCAGCCCTTTGAGCTCTGGGGCCAACGTCCTGACTTTC CASSPLSSGANVLTF
TRBJ1-2 - TRBV11-2 - TGTGCCAGCAGATTTCTCCGCAGGGGAAAGGGAAACTATGGCTACACCTTC CASRFLRRGKGNYGYTF
TRBJ2-5 - TRBV7-6 - TGTGCCAGCAGTCGACAGGGTCCGGGAGCTGGGGGGACCCAGTACTTC CASSRQGPGAGGTQYF